This is a list of T cell receptor beta chains from one sample in a study of cytomegalovirus exposure and HLA in healthy donors. Method: immunoSEQ multiplex PCR; TCRdb's copy keeps in-frame clones and lacks some. The table records fewer than 150,000 clones, roughly two thirds of them present only once. The sequenced sample was PBMCs. These receptors all stem from a human donor in good health. Each CDR3 is given with its conserved first and last residue. Fields, in order: V gene, J gene, clone size, D gene, CDR3 length, CDR3 DNA, CDR3 protein. The D gene is left open where the match is weak. Where a row states a size, it is once, few, many or the class of an expanded clone; other rows omit it.

TRBV7-9,TRBJ2-7,few,.,12,TGTGCCAGCAGCTTCGACATCCGCGAGCAGTACTTC,CASSFDIREQYF
TRBV10-3,TRBJ2-2,.,TRBD2,16,TGTGCCATCAGTGAGTCCAGCGGGGCGCGGACCGGGGAGCTGTTTTTT,CAISESSGARTGELFF
TRBV15,TRBJ2-5,once,.,13,TGTGCCACCAGCTCGTCCGCGGAAGAGACCCAGTACTTC,CATSSSAEETQYF
TRBV14,TRBJ1-2,once,TRBD1,13,TGTGCCAGCAGCCCAGGGGGCGGCTATGGCTACACCTTC,CASSPGGGYGYTF
TRBV28,TRBJ1-2,.,.,16,TGTGCCAGCAGTTTTTTCATTGGGGAGTCACGGCATGGCTACACCTTC,CASSFFIGESRHGYTF
TRBV15,TRBJ2-1,.,TRBD2,17,TGTGCCACCAGCCTAGACCTAAGCGGGAGGGCCGCTGGTGAGCAGTTCTTC,CATSLDLSGRAAGEQFF
TRBV5-6,TRBJ2-7,.,TRBD1,13,TGTGCCAGCAAAAGACAGGGGGCCTACGAGCAGTACTTC,CASKRQGAYEQYF
TRBV13,TRBJ2-1,few,TRBD1,15,TGTGCCAGCAGCTCAAGACAGGGGTCCGTAGATCAGCAGTTCTTC,CASSSRQGSVDQQFF
TRBV7-8,TRBJ1-5,.,.,15,TGTGCCAGCAGCGTAAGAGGGATTAGCAATCAGCCCCAGCATTTT,CASSVRGISNQPQHF
TRBV2,TRBJ2-7,.,.,12,TGTGCCAGCATCTCAGGTTCCTACGAGCAGTACTTC,CASISGSYEQYF
TRBV9,TRBJ2-1,.,TRBD2,17,TGTGCCAGCAGCAAATCTAGCGGGGGGACCCCCTACAATGAGCAGTTCTTC,CASSKSSGGTPYNEQFF
TRBV29-1,TRBJ2-7,.,.,12,TGCAGCGTGGAGGACGGGTCCTACGAGCAGTACTTC,CSVEDGSYEQYF
TRBV12-2,TRBJ2-7,.,.,12,TGTGCAAGTCGCTTAGGCGGGACCGAGCAGTACTTC,CASRLGGTEQYF
TRBV19,TRBJ2-7,.,TRBD2,14,TGTGCCAGTAGCCTAGGACTAGCCTTCTACGAGCAGTACTTC,CASSLGLAFYEQYF
TRBV5-1,TRBJ2-7,.,TRBD2,14,TGCGCCAGCACCATGACTAGCGGGACTTACGGGCAGTACTTC,CASTMTSGTYGQYF
TRBV7-8,TRBJ1-6,once,.,17,TGTGCCAGCAGCTTATGGGCCCCTCCAGGGTTCGATTCACCCCTCCACTTT,CASSLWAPPGFDSPLHF